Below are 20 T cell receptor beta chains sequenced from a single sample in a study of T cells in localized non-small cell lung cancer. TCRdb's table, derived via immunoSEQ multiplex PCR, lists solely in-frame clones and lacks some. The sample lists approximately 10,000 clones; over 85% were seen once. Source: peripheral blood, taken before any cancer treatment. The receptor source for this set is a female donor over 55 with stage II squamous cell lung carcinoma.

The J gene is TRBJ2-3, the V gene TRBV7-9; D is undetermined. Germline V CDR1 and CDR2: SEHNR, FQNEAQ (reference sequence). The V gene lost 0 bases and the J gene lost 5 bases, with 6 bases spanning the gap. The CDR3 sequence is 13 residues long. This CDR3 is CASSLALIDTQYF. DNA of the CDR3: TGTGCCAGCAGCTTAGCTTTGATAGATACGCAGTATTTT.

The CDR3 DNA follows: TGTGCCAGCTCACCACGGGCAGGAGGCGAAATCGGTGAAGCTTTCTTT. Its translation: CASSPRAGGEIGEAFF. This chain uses TRBV18 with TRBJ1-1; D gene ambiguous. The length of the CDR3 is 16 residues. V was shortened by 1 base and J by 7 bases, with 19 bases between the two germline ends. Per germline, CDR1 KGHSH and CDR2 LQKENI.

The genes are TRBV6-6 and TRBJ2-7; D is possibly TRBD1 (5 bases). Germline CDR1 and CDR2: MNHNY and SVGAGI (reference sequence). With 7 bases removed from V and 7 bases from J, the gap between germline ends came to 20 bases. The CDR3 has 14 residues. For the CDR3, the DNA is TGTGCCAGCACCCACGTTCCAGGGTCCGGTGAGCAGTACGTC. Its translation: CASTHVPGSGEQYV.

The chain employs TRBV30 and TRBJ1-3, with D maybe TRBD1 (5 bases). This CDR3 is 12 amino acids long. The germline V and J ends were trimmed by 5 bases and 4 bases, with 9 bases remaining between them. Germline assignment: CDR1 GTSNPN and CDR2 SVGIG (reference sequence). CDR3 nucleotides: TGTGCCTGGGGGACTCCGGGAAACACCATATATTTT. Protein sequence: CAWGTPGNTIYF.

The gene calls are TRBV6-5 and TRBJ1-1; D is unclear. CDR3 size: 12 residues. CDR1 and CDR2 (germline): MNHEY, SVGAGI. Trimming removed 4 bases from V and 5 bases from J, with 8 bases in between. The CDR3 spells CASSSPRTEAFF. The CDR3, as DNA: TGTGCCAGCAGTTCCCCGCGGACTGAAGCTTTCTTT.

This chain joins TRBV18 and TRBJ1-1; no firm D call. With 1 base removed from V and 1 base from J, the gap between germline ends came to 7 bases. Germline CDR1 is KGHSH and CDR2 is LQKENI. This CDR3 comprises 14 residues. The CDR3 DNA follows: TGTGCCAGCTCACCACTGATAGCGAACACTGAAGCTTTCTTT. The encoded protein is CASSPLIANTEAFF. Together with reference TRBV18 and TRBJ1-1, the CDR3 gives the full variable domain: NAGVMQNPRHLVRRRGQEARLRCSPMKGHSHVYWYRQLPEEGLKFMVYLQKENIIDESGMPKERFSAEFPKEGPSILRIQQVVRGDSAAYFCASSPLIANTEAFFGQGTRLTVV.

CDR3 DNA sequence: TGTGCCAGCAGCTATACCACAGATACGCAGTATTTT. Translated, it gives CASSYTTDTQYF. V gene TRBV2 combines with J gene TRBJ2-3; D is unclear. Germline loops: CDR1 SNHLY, CDR2 FYNNEI. Deletions cut 6 bases from V and 2 bases from J, with 6 bases between. CDR3 length equals 12 residues.

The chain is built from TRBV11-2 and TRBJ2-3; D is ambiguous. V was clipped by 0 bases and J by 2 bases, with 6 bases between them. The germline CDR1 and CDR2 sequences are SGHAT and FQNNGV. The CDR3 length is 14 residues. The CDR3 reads CASSLEVFTDTQYF. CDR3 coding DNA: TGTGCCAGCAGCTTAGAAGTCTTCACAGATACGCAGTATTTT.

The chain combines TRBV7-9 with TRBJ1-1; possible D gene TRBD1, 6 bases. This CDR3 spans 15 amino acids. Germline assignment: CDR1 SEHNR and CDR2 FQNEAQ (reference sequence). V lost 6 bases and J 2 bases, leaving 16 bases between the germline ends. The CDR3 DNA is TGTGCCAGCAGACCCAAGGACAGACTCAACACTGAAGCTTTCTTT. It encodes CASRPKDRLNTEAFF.

The CDR3 nucleotides read TGTGCCAGTAGTGCCAAACAGGGAACTGAAGCTTTCTTT. This gives the protein CASSAKQGTEAFF. This chain connects TRBV19 to TRBJ1-1, with a weak D call TRBD1 (6 bases). Trimming left V 5 bases short and J 5 bases short, with 12 bases between. The CDR3 has 13 amino acids. CDR1 and CDR2 (germline): LNHDA, SQIVND (reference sequence).

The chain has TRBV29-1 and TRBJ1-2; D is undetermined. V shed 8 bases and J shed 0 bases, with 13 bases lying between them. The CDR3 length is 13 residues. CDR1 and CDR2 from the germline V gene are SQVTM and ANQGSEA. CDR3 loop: CSTLDRSNYGYTF. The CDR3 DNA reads TGCAGCACCCTGGACCGCTCTAACTATGGCTACACCTTC.

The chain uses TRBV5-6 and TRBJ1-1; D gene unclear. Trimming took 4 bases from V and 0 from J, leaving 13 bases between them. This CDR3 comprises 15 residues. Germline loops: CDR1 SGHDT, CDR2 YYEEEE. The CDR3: CASSQTGGLNTEAFF. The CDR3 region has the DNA TGTGCCAGCAGCCAGACCGGCGGGTTGAACACTGAAGCTTTCTTT. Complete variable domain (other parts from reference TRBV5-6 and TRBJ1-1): DAGVTQSPTHLIKTRGQQVTLRCSPKSGHDTVSWYQQALGQGPQFIFQYYEEEERQRGNFPDRFSGHQFPNYSSELNVNALLLGDSALYLCASSQTGGLNTEAFFGQGTRLTVV.

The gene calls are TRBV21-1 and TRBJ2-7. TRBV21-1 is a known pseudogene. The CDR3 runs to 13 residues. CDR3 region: CASSKRLVREQYF. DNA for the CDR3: TGTGCCAGCAGCAAAAGGTTGGTTCGCGAGCAGTACTTC.

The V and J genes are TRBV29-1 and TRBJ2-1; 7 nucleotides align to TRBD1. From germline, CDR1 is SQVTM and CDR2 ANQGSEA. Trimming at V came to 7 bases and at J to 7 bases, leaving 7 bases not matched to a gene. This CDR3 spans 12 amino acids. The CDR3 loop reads CSGRQGVNEQFF. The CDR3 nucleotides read TGCAGCGGGCGACAGGGAGTAAATGAGCAGTTCTTC.

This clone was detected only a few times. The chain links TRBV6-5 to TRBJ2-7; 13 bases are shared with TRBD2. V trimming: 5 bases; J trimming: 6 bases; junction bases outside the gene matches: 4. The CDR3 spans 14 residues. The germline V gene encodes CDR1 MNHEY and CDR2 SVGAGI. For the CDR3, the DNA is TGTGCCAGCAGTCGGACTAGCGGGGGCCCCGAGCAGTACTTC. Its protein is CASSRTSGGPEQYF.

Here the CDR3 DNA reads TGTGCCAGCAGCCCGGGACAGGGGCCTGGAAACACCATATATTTT. As protein: CASSPGQGPGNTIYF. This chain uses TRBV11-3 with TRBJ1-3; 10 bases map to TRBD1. The V gene end was trimmed by 5 bases and the J gene end by 2 bases; junction bases not matched to a gene: 3. The CDR3 consists of 15 residues. The germline CDR1 and CDR2 sequences are SGHNT and YENEEA.

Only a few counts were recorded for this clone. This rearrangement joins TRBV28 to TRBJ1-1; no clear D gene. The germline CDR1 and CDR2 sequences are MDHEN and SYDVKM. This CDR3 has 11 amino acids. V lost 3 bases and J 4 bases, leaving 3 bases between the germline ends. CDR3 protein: CASSLSTEAFF. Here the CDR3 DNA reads TGTGCCAGCAGTTTGAGCACTGAAGCTTTCTTT.

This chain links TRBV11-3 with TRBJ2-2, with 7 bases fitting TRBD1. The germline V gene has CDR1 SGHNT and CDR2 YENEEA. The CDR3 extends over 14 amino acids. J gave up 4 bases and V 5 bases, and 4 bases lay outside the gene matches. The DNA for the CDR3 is TGTGCCAGCAGCCGGGACAGCCTCACCGGGGAGCTGTTTTTT. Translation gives CASSRDSLTGELFF.

The CDR3 here is CASSGLGGGKGNIQYF. DNA for the CDR3: TGCGCCAGCAGTGGGTTAGGAGGGGGGAAGGGAAACATTCAGTACTTC. V is TRBV10-2 and J is TRBJ2-4; tentatively, D is TRBD1 or TRBD2 (6 bases each). Germline lookup yields CDR1 WSHSY and CDR2 SAAADI. This CDR3 is built from 16 residues. V shed 4 bases and J shed 6 bases, with 19 bases lying between them.

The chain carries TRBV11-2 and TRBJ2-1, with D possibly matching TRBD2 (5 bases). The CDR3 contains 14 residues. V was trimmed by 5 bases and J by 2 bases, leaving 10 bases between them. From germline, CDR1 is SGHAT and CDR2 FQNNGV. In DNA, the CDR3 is TGTGCCAGCAGCCAGGACGGGACCTACAATGAGCAGTTCTTC. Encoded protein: CASSQDGTYNEQFF.